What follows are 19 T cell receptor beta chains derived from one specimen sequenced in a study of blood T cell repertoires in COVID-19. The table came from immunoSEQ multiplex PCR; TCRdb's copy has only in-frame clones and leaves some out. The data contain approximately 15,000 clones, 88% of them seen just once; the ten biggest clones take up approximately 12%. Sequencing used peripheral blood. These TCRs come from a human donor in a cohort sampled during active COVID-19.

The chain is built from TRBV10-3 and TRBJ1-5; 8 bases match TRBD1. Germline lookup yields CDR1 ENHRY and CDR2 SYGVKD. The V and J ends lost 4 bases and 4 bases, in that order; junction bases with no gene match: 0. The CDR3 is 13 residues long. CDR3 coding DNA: TGTGCCATCAGTGGGACAGGGAATCAGCCCCAGCATTTT. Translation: CAISGTGNQPQHF.

CDR3 residues: CASSGLGRGGTDTQYF. CDR3 coding DNA: TGTGCCAGCAGCGGTTTGGGTCGGGGGGGCACAGATACGCAGTATTTT. V is TRBV9 and J is TRBJ2-3; 7 bases are shared with TRBD2. This CDR3 spans 16 amino acids. V gave up 3 bases and J gave up 1 base; unmatched junction bases: 8. In germline, CDR1 is SGDLS, CDR2 YYNGEE.

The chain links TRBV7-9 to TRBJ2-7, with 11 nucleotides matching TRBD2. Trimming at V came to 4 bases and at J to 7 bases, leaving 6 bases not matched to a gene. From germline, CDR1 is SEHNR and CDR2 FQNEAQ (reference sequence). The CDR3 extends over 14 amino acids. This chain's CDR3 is CASSSGLAVTEQYF. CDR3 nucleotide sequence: TGTGCCAGCAGCTCGGGACTAGCGGTAACTGAGCAGTACTTC.

The CDR3 loop reads CASSLTGDEQYF. The DNA for the CDR3 is TGTGCCAGCAGTTTGACAGGGGACGAGCAGTACTTC. This sequence joins TRBV6-5 and TRBJ2-7; 8 bases are shared with TRBD1. The CDR3 covers 12 residues. After removal of 4 bases from V and 5 bases from J, the junction contained 1 base not matched to a gene. Germline V gene sequence: CDR1 MNHEY, CDR2 SVGAGI.

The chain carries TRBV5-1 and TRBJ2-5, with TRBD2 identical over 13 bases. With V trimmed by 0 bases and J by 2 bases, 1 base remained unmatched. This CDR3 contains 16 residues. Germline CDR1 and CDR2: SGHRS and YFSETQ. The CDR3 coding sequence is TGCGCCAGCAGCTTGGGACTAGCGGGGGGACAAGAGACCCAGTACTTC. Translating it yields CASSLGLAGGQETQYF.

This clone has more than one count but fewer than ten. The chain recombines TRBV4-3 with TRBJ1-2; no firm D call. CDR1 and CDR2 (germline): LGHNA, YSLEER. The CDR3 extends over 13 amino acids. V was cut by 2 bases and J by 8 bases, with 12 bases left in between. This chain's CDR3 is CASSQRLGGGYTF. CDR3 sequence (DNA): TGCGCCAGCAGCCAACGCCTGGGAGGGGGCTACACCTTC.

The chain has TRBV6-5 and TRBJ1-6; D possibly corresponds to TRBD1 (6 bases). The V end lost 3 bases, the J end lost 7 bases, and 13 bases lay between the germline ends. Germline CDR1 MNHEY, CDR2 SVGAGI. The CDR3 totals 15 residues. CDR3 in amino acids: CASSYEGGSNSPLHF. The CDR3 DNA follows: TGTGCCAGCAGTTATGAAGGGGGAAGCAATTCACCCCTCCACTTT.

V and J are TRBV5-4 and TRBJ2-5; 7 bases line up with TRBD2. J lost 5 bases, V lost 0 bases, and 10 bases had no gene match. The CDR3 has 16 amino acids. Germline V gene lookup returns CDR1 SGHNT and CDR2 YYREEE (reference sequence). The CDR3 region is CASSLGERGRLETQYF. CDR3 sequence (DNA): TGTGCCAGCAGCTTGGGCGAGCGGGGCAGGTTGGAGACCCAGTACTTC.

The CDR3 region is CASSLIPLAGTGNEQYF. CDR3 DNA sequence: TGTGCCAGCAGCCTCATACCGCTAGCCGGGACAGGGAACGAGCAGTACTTC. This sequence joins TRBV27 and TRBJ2-7; 9 bases are shared with TRBD1. Per the germline V gene, CDR1 is MNHEY and CDR2 is SMNVEV (reference sequence). CDR3 size: 17 residues. V was pared by 6 bases and J by 5 bases, with 17 bases of the junction left unmatched.

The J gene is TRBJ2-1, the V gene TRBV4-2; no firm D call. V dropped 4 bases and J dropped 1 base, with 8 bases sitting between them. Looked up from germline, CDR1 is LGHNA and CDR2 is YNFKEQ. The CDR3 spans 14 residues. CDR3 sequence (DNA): TGTGCCAGCAGCCCCCCCCGTTCCTACAATGAGCAGTTCTTC. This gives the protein CASSPPRSYNEQFF.

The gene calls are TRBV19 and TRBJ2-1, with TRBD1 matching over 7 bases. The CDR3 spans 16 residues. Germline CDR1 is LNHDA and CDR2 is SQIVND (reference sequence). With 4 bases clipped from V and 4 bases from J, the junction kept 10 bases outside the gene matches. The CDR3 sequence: CASSSSRQGPYNEQFF. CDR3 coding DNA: TGTGCCAGTAGTAGCTCCCGACAGGGACCTTACAATGAGCAGTTCTTC.

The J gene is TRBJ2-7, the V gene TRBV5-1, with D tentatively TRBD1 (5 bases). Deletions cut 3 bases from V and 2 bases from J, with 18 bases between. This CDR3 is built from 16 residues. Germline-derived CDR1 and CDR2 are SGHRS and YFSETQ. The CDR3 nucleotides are TGCGCCAGCAGCTATTCCCAGGGTGGTAGGGCCTACGAGCAGTACTTC. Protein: CASSYSQGGRAYEQYF.

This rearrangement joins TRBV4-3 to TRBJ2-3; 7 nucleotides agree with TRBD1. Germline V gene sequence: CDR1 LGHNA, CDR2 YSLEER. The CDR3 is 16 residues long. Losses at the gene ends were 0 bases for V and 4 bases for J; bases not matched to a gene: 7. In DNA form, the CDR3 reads TGCGCCAGCAGCCAAGATAGTAGGGGGCGGCCAGATACGCAGTATTTT. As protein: CASSQDSRGRPDTQYF.

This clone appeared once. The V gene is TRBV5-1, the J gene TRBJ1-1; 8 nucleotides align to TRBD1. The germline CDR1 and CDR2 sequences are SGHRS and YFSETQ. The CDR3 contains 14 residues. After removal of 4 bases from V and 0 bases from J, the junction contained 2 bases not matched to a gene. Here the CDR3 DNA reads TGCGCCAGCAGCGGACAGGGTTTGAACACTGAAGCTTTCTTT. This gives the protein CASSGQGLNTEAFF.

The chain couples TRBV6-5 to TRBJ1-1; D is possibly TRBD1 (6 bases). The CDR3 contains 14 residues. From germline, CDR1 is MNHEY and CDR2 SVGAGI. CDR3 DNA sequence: TGTGCGGTAGCTCGGACACAACAGGGTACTGAAGCTTTCTTT. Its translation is CAVARTQQGTEAFF.

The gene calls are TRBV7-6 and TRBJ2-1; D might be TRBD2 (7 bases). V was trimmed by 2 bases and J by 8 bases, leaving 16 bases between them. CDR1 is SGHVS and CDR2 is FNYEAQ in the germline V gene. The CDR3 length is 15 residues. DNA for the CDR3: TGTGCCAGCAGCTTACTGGCGGGGGCCCGAGATGAGCAGTTCTTC. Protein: CASSLLAGARDEQFF. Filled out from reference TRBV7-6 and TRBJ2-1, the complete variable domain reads GAGVSQSPRYKVTKRGQDVALRCDPISGHVSLYWYRQALGQGPEFLTYFNYEAQQDKSGLPNDRFSAERPEGSISTLTIQRTEQRDSAMYRCASSLLAGARDEQFFGPGTRLTVL.

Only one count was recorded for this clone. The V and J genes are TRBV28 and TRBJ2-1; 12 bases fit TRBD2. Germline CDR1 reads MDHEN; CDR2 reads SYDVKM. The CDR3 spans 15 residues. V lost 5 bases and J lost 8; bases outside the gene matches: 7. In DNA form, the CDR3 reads TGTGCCAGCAGTCGTACTAGCGGGGGGTTATATGAGCAGTTCTTC. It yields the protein CASSRTSGGLYEQFF.

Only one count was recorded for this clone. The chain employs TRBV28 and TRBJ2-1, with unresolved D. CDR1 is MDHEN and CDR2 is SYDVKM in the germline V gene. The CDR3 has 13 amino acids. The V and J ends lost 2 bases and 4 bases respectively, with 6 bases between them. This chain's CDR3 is CASSLGGYNEQFF. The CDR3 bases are TGTGCCAGCAGTTTAGGCGGATACAATGAGCAGTTCTTC.

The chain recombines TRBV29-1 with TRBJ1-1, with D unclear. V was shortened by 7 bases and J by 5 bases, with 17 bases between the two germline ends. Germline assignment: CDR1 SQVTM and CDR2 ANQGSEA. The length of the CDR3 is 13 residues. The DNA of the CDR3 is TGCAGCGCCCAACAGTTGATCGGAACTGAAGCTTTCTTT. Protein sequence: CSAQQLIGTEAFF.